The entry below describes one T cell receptor (beta chain). What it binds is not known. The sample is drawn from a study of OX40 agonist ivuxolimab in advanced cancers. About the research overall: An anti-OX40 (CD134) antibody with agonistic activity, ivuxolimab, was administered to patients. Of the patients, three showed partial responses, one with hepatocellular carcinoma and two with cutaneous melanoma. Regarding the study as a whole: Among expanded peripheral T cells, antigen specificity went undetermined.

CDR1 is MNHEY, CDR2 SVGAGI, per germline. This CDR3 region has 16 residues. Trimming cost V 0 bases and J 5 bases, with 13 bases left between them. Clones were sequenced by immunoSEQ multiplex PCR, and TCRdb holds only the in-frame ones, with some missing. The table includes 60,000 to 75,000 clones, 86% detected once. The chain joins TRBV6-5 to TRBJ1-4; D unclear. The receptor was isolated from an adult with an advanced solid tumor such as melanoma, head and neck, liver or kidney cancer. The sample here was CD4+ or CD8+ T cells sorted from blood, taken in a trial of the OX40 agonist ivuxolimab. The CDR3 DNA follows: TGTGCCAGCAGTTACTCTCCGGTCCCACAAAATGAAAAACTGTTTTTT. Amino acids: CASSYSPVPQNEKLFF.